This record covers a single T cell receptor (beta chain). Its antigen is undetermined. This CDR3 is also generated by other DNA sequences in the sample. The data are from a study of cytomegalovirus exposure and HLA in healthy donors. Notes on the study in general: Common viral pathogens seemed to be connected with several of the most significant clusters, according to a later analysis.

CDR3 length equals 15 residues. The germline V gene has CDR1 SGDLS and CDR2 YYNGEE. The V and J ends lost 2 bases and 1 base, in that order; junction bases with no gene match: 4. PCR was performed using 60 Vbeta and 13 Jbeta primers. TCRdb's copy holds only in-frame clones and misses some; the assay was immunoSEQ multiplex PCR. The sample data list about 140,000 clones. The sequencing input was PBMCs. The sequence was collected from a woman under 30 in good health and CMV-seronegative. The genes are TRBV9 and TRBJ2-3; TRBD2 agrees at 7 bases. Here the CDR3 reads CASSVGGRGTDTQYF. DNA for the CDR3: TGTGCCAGCAGCGTTGGCGGGAGAGGCACAGATACGCAGTATTTT.